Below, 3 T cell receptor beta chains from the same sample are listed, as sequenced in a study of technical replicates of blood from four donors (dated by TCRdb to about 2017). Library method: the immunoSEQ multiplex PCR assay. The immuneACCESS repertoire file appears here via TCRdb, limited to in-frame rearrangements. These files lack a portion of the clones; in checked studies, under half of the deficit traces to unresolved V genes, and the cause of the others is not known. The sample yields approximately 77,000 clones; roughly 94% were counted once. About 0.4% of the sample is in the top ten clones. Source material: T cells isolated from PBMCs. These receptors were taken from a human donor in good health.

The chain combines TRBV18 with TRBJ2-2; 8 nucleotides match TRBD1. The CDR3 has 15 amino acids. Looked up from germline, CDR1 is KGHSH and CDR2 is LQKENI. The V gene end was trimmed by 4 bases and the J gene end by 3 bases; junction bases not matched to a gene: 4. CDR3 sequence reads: CASSLDRGDTGELFF. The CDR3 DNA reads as TGTGCCAGCTCACTAGACAGGGGAGACACCGGGGAGCTGTTTTTT.

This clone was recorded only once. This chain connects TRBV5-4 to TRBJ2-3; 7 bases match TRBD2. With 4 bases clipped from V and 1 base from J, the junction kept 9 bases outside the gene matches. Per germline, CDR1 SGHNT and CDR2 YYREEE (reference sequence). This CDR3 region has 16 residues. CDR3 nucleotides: TGTGCCAGCAGCGTTGAAAGCGGGATTCGCACAGATACGCAGTATTTT. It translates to CASSVESGIRTDTQYF.

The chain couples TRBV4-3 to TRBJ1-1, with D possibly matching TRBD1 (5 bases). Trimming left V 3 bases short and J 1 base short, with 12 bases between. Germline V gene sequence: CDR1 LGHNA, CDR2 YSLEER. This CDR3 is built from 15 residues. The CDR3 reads CASSHTDRENTEAFF. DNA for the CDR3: TGCGCCAGCAGCCACACCGACAGAGAGAACACTGAAGCTTTCTTT.